The T cell receptor (beta chain) under discussion was sequenced for a study of control samples from healthy donors and cancer patients. Using immunoSEQ multiplex PCR, the repertoire was profiled, and TCRdb retains in-frame clones only, with some absent. Seen here are roughly 84,000 clones, around 92% observed once, and the top ten hold approximately 18%. Per the germline V gene, CDR1 is MGHRA and CDR2 is YSYEKL. V lost 4 bases and J 1 base, leaving 7 bases between the germline ends. The CDR3 has 13 amino acids. Input material: blood. This chain joins TRBV4-1 and TRBJ1-1; no clear D. This receptor was identified in a man in his fifties or sixties in good health. This chain's CDR3 is CASSPAGNTEAFF. Here the CDR3 DNA reads TGCGCCAGCAGCCCGGCGGGGAACACTGAAGCTTTCTTT.